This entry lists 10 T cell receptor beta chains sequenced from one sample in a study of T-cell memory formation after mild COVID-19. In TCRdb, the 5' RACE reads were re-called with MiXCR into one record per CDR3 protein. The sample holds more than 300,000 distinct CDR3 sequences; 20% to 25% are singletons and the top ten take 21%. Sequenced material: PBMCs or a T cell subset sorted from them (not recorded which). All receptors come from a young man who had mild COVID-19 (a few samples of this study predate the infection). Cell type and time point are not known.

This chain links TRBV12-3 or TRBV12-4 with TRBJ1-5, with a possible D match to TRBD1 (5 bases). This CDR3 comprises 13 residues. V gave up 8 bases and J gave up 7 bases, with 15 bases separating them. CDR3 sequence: CASGARGDQPQHF. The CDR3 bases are TGTGCCAGCGGTGCCCGGGGGGACCAGCCCCAGCATTTT.

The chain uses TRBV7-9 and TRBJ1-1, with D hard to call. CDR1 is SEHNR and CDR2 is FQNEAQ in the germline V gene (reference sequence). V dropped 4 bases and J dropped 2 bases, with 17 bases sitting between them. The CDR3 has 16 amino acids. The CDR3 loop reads CASSSQRPSSNTEAFF. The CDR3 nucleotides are TGTGCCAGCAGCTCCCAAAGGCCCAGTAGTAACACTGAAGCTTTCTTT.

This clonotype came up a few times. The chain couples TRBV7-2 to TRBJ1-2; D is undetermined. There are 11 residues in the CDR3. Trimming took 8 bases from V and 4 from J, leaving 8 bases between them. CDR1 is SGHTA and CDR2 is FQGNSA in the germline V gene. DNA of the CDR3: TGTGCCAGCGGTCTGCCCTATGGCTACACCTTC. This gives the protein CASGLPYGYTF.

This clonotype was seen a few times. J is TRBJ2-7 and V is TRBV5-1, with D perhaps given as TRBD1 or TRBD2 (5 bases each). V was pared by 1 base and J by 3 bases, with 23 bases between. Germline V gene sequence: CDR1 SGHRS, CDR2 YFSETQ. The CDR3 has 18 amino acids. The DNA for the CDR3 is TGCGCCAGCAGCTTGCGAGGGGTAGTTGGCTCGGGTTTCTACGAGCAGTACGTC. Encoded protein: CASSLRGVVGSGFYEQYV.

The chain's CDR3 is CASSQEFGNDRYGYTF. CDR3 DNA: TGCGCCAGCAGCCAAGAATTCGGCAACGACCGCTATGGCTACACCTTC. This sequence joins TRBV4-1 and TRBJ1-2, with unresolved D. This CDR3 has 16 amino acids. CDR1 is MGHRA, CDR2 YSYEKL, per germline. Trimming left V 0 bases short and J 4 bases short, with 15 bases between.

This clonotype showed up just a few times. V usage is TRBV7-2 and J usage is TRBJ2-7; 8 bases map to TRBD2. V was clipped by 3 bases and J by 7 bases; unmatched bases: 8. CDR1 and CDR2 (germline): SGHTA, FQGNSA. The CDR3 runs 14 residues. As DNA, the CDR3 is TGTGCCAGCAGCTTTTACGGGGGGGGACTAGAGCAGTACTTC. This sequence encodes CASSFYGGGLEQYF. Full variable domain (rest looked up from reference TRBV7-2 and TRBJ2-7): GAGVSQSPSNKVTEKGKDVELRCDPISGHTALYWYRQSLGQGLEFLIYFQGNSAPDKSGLPSDRFSAERTGGSVSTLTIQRTQQEDSAVYLCASSFYGGGLEQYFGPGTRLTVT.

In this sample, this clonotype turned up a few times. CDR3 sequence reads: CASSLDAPDQPQHF. The CDR3 nucleotides are TGTGCCAGCAGCTTAGACGCTCCGGATCAGCCCCAGCATTTT. The V and J genes are TRBV7-8 and TRBJ1-5; no definite D call. V gave up 1 base and J gave up 5 bases, with 9 bases separating them. The germline V gene encodes CDR1 SGHVS and CDR2 FQNEAQ. The CDR3 contains 14 residues. The entire variable domain, with the rest obtained from reference TRBV7-8 and TRBJ1-5, is as follows: GAGVSQSPRYKVAKRGQDVALRCDPISGHVSLFWYQQALGQGPEFLTYFQNEAQLDKSGLPSDRFFAERPEGSVSTLKIQRTQQEDSAVYLCASSLDAPDQPQHFGDGTRLSIL.

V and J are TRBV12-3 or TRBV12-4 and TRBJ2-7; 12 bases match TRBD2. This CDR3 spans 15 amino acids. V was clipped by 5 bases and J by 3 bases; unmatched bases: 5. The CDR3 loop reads CASSPGLAGVYEQYF. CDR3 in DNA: TGTGCCAGCAGTCCGGGACTAGCGGGCGTCTACGAGCAGTACTTC.

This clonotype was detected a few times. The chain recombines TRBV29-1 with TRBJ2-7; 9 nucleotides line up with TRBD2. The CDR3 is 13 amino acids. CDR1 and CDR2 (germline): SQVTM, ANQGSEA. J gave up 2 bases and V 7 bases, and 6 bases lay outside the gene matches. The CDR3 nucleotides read TGCAGCGACGTACTAGCGGGCCCCTACGAGCAGTACGTC. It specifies CSDVLAGPYEQYV.

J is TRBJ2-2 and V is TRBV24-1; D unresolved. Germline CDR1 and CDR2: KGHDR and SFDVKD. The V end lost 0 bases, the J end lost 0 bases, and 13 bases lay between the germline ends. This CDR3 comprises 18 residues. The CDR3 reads CATSDLGVGNPNTGELFF. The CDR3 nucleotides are TGTGCCACCAGTGATTTGGGGGTTGGAAACCCGAACACCGGGGAGCTGTTTTTT.